The 15 T cell receptor beta chains below all came from one sample that was sequenced in a study of blood T cell repertoires in COVID-19. The repertoire was sequenced with immunoSEQ multiplex PCR; TCRdb's copy has only in-frame clones and lacks some. The table has about 120,000 clones, about 88% seen once. The sequenced sample was peripheral blood. The receptors were sampled from a woman older than 75 with acute or convalescent COVID-19.

The rearrangement links TRBV28 to TRBJ1-6, with TRBD1 matching 12 bases. This CDR3 region has 20 residues. After removal of 5 bases from V and 0 bases from J, the junction contained 11 bases not matched to a gene. Per the germline V gene, CDR1 is MDHEN and CDR2 is SYDVKM. CDR3 coding DNA: TGTGCCAGCAGTCCTCGACCGGGACAGGGGGCTAGCTCCTATAATTCACCCCTCCACTTT. The encoded protein is CASSPRPGQGASSYNSPLHF.

The gene calls are TRBV7-2 and TRBJ2-2; the D is unclear. CDR3 length equals 15 residues. CDR1 SGHTA and CDR2 FQGNSA come from the germline V gene. With 1 base removed from V and 0 bases from J, the gap between germline ends came to 6 bases. Here the CDR3 reads CASSLERPNTGELFF. CDR3 sequence (DNA): TGTGCCAGCAGCTTAGAGCGACCGAACACCGGGGAGCTGTTTTTT.

This chain links TRBV4-2 with TRBJ1-2; TRBD1 is a possible D gene (5 bases). Trimming took off 4 bases at V and 4 bases at J, with 13 bases between the two ends. The CDR3 covers 14 residues. Germline loops: CDR1 LGHNA, CDR2 YNFKEQ. CDR3 bases: TGTGCCAGCAGCCCACTCAGGGAGGGCTATGGCTACACCTTC. This gives the protein CASSPLREGYGYTF.

V and J are TRBV28 and TRBJ2-7; 8 bases are shared with TRBD1. J was trimmed by 4 bases and V by 5 bases; bases with no gene match: 4. The CDR3 runs 13 residues. Per germline, CDR1 MDHEN and CDR2 SYDVKM. The CDR3 region is CASSPDRAYEQYF. CDR3 nucleotide sequence: TGTGCCAGCAGTCCGGACAGGGCATACGAGCAGTACTTC.

V and J are TRBV3-1 (or the pseudogene TRBV3-2) and TRBJ1-2; the match to TRBD1 covers 7 bases. The V gene end was trimmed by 2 bases and the J gene end by 7 bases; junction bases not matched to a gene: 4. Germline assignment: CDR1 LGHDT and CDR2 YNNKEL (reference sequence). The CDR3 runs to 13 residues. The DNA of the CDR3 is TGTGCCAGCAGCCAAACAGGGGAGAGTGGCTACACCTTC. Translated, it gives CASSQTGESGYTF.

This clone was detected only once. V usage is TRBV18 and J usage is TRBJ1-2, with 7 bases lining up with TRBD1. With 6 bases clipped from V and 5 bases from J, the junction kept 12 bases outside the gene matches. Germline CDR1 KGHSH, CDR2 LQKENI. This CDR3 is built from 15 residues. This CDR3 is CASSLGQHLTYGYTF. CDR3 bases: TGTGCCAGCTCTTTGGGACAGCACCTCACGTATGGCTACACCTTC.

DNA of the CDR3: TGTGCCAGCAGCCAATCTATTGGTACCTATGGCTACACCTTC. Translating it yields CASSQSIGTYGYTF. The chain carries TRBV4-2 and TRBJ1-2; D is uncertain. Trimming pared 2 bases from V and 4 bases from J, leaving 11 bases between. Germline CDR1 reads LGHNA; CDR2 reads YNFKEQ. The CDR3 consists of 14 residues.

The V gene is TRBV7-2, the J gene TRBJ1-5; 7 nucleotides match TRBD1. V gave up 1 base and J gave up 4 bases; unmatched junction bases: 4. Germline V gene sequence: CDR1 SGHTA, CDR2 FQGNSA. The CDR3 is 15 amino acids. The CDR3 is CASSLVRGLNQPQHF. The CDR3 bases are TGTGCCAGCAGCTTAGTAAGGGGGCTGAATCAGCCCCAGCATTTT.

This clone has a handful of counts. The chain carries TRBV5-5 and TRBJ2-6; 8 bases are a match to TRBD2. J gave up 0 bases and V 0 bases, and 5 bases lay outside the gene matches. The CDR3 spans 18 residues. Germline loops: CDR1 SGHKS, CDR2 YYEKEE (reference sequence). CDR3 sequence reads: CASSLVAGPPSGANVLTF. The CDR3 DNA is TGTGCCAGCAGCTTGGTAGCGGGGCCCCCCTCTGGGGCCAACGTCCTGACTTTC.

The rearrangement uses TRBV9 and TRBJ1-1; D is ambiguous. The CDR3 is 13 residues long. V lost 3 bases and J lost 5, with 11 bases in between. Germline CDR1 is SGDLS and CDR2 is YYNGEE. CDR3 coding DNA: TGTGCCAGCAGCGGGCCGGAGGAAACTGAAGCTTTCTTT. Its translation is CASSGPEETEAFF.

This clone was detected once. This chain links TRBV7-2 with TRBJ1-2; D is ambiguous. The V end was cut by 0 bases, the J end by 7 bases, with 12 bases between. The germline gives CDR1 SGHTA, CDR2 FQGNSA. The CDR3 consists of 14 residues. The CDR3 coding sequence is TGTGCCAGCAGCTTAGCGGGGTTACGGGGTGGCTACACCTTC. Protein: CASSLAGLRGGYTF.

V usage is TRBV28 and J usage is TRBJ1-5, with 9 bases that match TRBD1. Looked up from germline, CDR1 is MDHEN and CDR2 is SYDVKM. Trimming cost V 5 bases and J 6 bases; bases outside gene matches: 17. The CDR3 length is 18 residues. CDR3 sequence reads: CASSPGPRGTGWGQPQHF. CDR3 nucleotides: TGTGCCAGCAGTCCGGGCCCCCGCGGGACAGGGTGGGGTCAGCCCCAGCATTTT.

V and J are TRBV24-1 and TRBJ2-7; the D gene is possibly TRBD1 (5 bases). Germline assignment: CDR1 KGHDR and CDR2 SFDVKD. V was clipped by 5 bases and J by 5 bases, with 12 bases between them. The CDR3 spans 13 residues. This CDR3 is CATSGATGDEQYF. The CDR3 DNA reads as TGTGCCACCAGTGGGGCAACAGGAGACGAGCAGTACTTC.

The rearrangement joins TRBV7-2 to TRBJ1-1; D not certain. The CDR3 is made up of 15 amino acids. Per germline, CDR1 SGHTA and CDR2 FQGNSA. V was clipped by 5 bases and J by 5 bases, with 18 bases between them. CDR3 coding DNA: TGTGCCAGCAGCCCGGTCTCGTCCGTCGTGACTGAAGCTTTCTTT. This codes for CASSPVSSVVTEAFF.

This chain joins TRBV5-5 and TRBJ2-7; perhaps TRBD2 as D (6 bases). The CDR3 loop spans 15 amino acids. Between the trimmed V and J ends, which lost 0 bases and 2 bases, there was a span of 12 bases. From germline, CDR1 is SGHKS and CDR2 YYEKEE (reference sequence). The CDR3: CASSLDSGLTYEQYF. CDR3 bases: TGTGCCAGCAGCTTGGATAGCGGCCTGACCTACGAGCAGTACTTC. The variable domain in full, with the rest retrieved from reference TRBV5-5 and TRBJ2-7, is DAGVTQSPTHLIKTRGQQVTLRCSPISGHKSVSWYQQVLGQGPQFIFQYYEKEERGRGNFPDRFSARQFPNYSSELNVNALLLGDSALYLCASSLDSGLTYEQYFGPGTRLTVT.